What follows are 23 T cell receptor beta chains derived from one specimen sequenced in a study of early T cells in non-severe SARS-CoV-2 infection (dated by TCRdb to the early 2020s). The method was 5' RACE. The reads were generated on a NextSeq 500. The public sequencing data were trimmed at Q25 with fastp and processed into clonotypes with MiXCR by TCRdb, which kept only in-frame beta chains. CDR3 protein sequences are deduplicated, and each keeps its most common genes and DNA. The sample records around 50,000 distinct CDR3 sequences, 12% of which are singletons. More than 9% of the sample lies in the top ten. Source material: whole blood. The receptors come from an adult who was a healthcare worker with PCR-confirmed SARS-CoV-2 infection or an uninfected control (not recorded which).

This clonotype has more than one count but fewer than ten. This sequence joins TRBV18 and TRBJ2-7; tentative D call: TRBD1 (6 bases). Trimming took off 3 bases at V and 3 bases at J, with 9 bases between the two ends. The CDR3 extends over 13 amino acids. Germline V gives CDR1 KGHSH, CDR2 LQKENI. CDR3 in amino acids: CASSPADSYEQYF. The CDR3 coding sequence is TGTGCCAGCTCACCGGCGGACAGCTACGAGCAGTACTTC.

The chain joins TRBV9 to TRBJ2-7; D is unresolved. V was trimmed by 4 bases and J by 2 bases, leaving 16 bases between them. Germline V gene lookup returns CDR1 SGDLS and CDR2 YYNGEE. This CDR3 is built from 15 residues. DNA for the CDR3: TGTGCCAGCAGCCCCCGCCCTTTTTCCACCTACGAGCAGTACTTC. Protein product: CASSPRPFSTYEQYF.

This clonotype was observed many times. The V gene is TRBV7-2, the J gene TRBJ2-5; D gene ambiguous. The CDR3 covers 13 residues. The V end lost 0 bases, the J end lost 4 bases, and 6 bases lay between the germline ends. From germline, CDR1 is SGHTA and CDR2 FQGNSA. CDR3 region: CASSLALRETQYF. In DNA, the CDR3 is TGTGCCAGCAGCTTAGCGTTAAGAGAGACCCAGTACTTC. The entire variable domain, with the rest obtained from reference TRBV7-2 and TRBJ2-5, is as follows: GAGVSQSPSNKVTEKGKDVELRCDPISGHTALYWYRQSLGQGLEFLIYFQGNSAPDKSGLPSDRFSAERTGGSVSTLTIQRTQQEDSAVYLCASSLALRETQYFGPGTRLLVL.

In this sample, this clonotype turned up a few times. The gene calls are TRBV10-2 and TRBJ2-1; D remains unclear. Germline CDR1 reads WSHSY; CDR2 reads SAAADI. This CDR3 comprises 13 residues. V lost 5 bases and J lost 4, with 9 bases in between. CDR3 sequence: CASSFIRYNEQFF. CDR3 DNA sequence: TGCGCCAGCAGTTTCATAAGGTACAATGAGCAGTTCTTC.

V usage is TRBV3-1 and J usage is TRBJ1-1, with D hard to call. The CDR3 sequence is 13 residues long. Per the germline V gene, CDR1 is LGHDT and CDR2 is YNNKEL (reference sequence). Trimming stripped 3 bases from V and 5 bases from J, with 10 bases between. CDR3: CASSQFRLTEAFF. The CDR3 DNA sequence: TGTGCCAGCAGCCAGTTTAGACTGACTGAAGCTTTCTTT.

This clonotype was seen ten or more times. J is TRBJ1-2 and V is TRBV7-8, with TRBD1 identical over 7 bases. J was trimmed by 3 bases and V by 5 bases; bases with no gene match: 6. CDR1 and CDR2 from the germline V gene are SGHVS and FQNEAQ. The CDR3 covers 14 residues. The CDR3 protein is CASSEWGTDYGYTF. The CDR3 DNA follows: TGTGCCAGCAGCGAATGGGGGACAGACTATGGCTACACCTTC.

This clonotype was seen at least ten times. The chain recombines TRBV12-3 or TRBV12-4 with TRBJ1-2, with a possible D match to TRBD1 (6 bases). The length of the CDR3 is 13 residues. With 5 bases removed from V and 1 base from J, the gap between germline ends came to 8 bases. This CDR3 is CASSPDSNYGYTF. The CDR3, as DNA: TGTGCCAGCAGTCCGGACAGTAACTATGGCTACACCTTC.

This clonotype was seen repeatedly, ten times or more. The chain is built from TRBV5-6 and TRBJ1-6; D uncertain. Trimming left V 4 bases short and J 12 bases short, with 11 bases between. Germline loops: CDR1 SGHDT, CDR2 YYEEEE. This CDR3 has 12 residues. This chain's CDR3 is CASSPPAGPLHF. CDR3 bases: TGTGCCAGCAGCCCCCCTGCAGGACCCCTCCACTTT.

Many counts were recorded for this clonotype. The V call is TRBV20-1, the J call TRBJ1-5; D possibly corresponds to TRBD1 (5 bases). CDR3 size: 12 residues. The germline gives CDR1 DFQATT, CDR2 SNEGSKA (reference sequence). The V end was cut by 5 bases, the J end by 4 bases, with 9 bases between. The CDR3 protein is CSAGHTNQPQHF. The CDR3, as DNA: TGCAGTGCTGGACACACTAATCAGCCCCAGCATTTT.

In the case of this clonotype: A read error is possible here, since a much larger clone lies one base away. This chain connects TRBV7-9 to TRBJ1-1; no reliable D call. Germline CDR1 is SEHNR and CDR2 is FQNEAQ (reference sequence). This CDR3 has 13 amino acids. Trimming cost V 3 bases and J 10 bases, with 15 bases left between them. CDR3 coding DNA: TGTGCCAGCAGCTTCATTGGCCCACCAGGAGCTTTCTTT. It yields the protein CASSFIGPPGAFF.

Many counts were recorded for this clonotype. As DNA, the CDR3 is TGTGCCAGCAGCCCCCCCGGAGGGGCGCAAGGAGGCTATGGCTACACCTTC. Translating gives CASSPPGGAQGGYGYTF. The chain carries TRBV9 and TRBJ1-2; D may be TRBD1 (5 bases). There are 17 residues in the CDR3. Germline lookup yields CDR1 SGDLS and CDR2 YYNGEE. V was pared by 4 bases and J by 4 bases, with 23 bases between.

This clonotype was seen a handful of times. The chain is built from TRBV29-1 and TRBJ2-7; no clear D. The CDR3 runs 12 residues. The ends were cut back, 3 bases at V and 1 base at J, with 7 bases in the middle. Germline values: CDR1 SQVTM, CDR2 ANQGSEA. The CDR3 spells CSVDEQSYEQYF. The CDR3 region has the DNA TGCAGCGTTGACGAACAATCCTACGAGCAGTACTTC.

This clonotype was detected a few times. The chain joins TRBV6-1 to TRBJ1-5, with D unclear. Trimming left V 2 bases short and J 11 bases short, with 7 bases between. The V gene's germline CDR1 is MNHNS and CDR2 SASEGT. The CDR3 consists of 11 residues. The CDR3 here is CASSENLAQHF. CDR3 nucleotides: TGTGCCAGCAGTGAAAATCTGGCCCAGCATTTT.

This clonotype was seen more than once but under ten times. CDR3 loop: CASSWGTGLNTEAFF. CDR3 sequence (DNA): TGTGCCAGCAGCTGGGGGACAGGGTTGAACACTGAAGCTTTCTTT. The rearrangement joins TRBV7-3 to TRBJ1-1; 9 bases align to TRBD1. Looked up from germline, CDR1 is SGHTA and CDR2 is FQGTGA. The CDR3 consists of 15 residues. Unmatched junction bases numbered 3, after V lost 4 bases and J lost 0 bases.

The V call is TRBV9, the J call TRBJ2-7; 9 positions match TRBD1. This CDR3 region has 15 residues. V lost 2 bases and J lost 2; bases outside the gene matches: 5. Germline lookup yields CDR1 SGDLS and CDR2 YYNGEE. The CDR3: CASSVGGDRAYEQYF. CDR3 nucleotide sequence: TGTGCCAGCAGCGTTGGGGGGGACAGGGCCTACGAGCAGTACTTC. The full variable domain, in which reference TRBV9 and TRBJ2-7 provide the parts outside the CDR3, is DSGVTQTPKHLITATGQRVTLRCSPRSGDLSVYWYQQSLDQGLQFLIQYYNGEERAKGNILERFSAQQFPDLHSELNLSSLELGDSALYFCASSVGGDRAYEQYFGPGTRLTVT.

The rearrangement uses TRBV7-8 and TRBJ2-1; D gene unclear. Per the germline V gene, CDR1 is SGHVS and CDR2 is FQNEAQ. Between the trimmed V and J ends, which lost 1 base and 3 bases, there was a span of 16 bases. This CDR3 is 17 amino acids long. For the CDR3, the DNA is TGTGCCAGCAGCTTAGTTGTGGATAACAGATTCTACAATGAGCAGTTCTTC. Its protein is CASSLVVDNRFYNEQFF.

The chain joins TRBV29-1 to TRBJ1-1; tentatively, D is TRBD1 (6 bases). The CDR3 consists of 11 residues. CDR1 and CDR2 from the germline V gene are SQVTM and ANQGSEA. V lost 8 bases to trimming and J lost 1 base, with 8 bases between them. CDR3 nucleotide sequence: TGCAGCACAGGGCGGAACACTGAAGCTTTCTTT. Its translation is CSTGRNTEAFF.

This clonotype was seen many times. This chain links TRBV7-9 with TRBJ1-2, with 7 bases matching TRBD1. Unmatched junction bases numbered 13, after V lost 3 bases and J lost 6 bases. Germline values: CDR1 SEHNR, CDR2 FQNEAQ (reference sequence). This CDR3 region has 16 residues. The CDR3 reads CASSFGGGQGMNGYTF. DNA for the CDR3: TGTGCCAGCAGCTTTGGAGGGGGCCAGGGGATGAATGGCTACACCTTC.

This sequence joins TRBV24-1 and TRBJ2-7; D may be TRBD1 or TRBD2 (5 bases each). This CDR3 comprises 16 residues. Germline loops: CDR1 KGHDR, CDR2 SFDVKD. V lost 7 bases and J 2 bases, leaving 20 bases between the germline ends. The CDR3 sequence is CATRSPYRDGAYEQYF. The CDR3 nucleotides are TGTGCCACCAGATCACCCTACCGGGACGGAGCCTACGAGCAGTACTTC.

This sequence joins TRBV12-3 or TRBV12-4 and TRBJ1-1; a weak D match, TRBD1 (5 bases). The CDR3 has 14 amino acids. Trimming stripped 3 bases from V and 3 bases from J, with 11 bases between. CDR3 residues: CASSFQGSDTEAFF. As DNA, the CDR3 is TGTGCCAGCAGTTTTCAGGGTAGCGACACTGAAGCTTTCTTT.

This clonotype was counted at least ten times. The CDR3 coding sequence is TGCAGCGTTGGGGGACAGGGAAACACTGAAGCTTTCTTT. Protein sequence: CSVGGQGNTEAFF. The V call is TRBV29-1, the J call TRBJ1-1; TRBD1 matches 9 bases. This CDR3 has 13 amino acids. Germline trimming cut 4 bases from V and 2 bases from J; bases unmatched to any gene: 2. CDR1 SQVTM and CDR2 ANQGSEA come from the germline V gene.

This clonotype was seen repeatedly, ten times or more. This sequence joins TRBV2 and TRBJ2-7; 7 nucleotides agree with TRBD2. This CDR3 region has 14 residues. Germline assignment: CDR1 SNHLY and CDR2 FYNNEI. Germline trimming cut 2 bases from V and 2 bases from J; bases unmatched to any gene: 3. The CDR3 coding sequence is TGTGCCAGCAGTGAACGGGGGGAAACCTACGAGCAGTACTTC. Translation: CASSERGETYEQYF.

CDR3 in DNA: TGTGCCAGCAGCTACACTAGCCCGAGCCAAGAGACCCAGTACTTC. It translates to CASSYTSPSQETQYF. This rearrangement joins TRBV6-1 to TRBJ2-5, with a possible D match to TRBD2 (6 bases). Germline V gene sequence: CDR1 MNHNS, CDR2 SASEGT. The CDR3 is 15 residues long. Trimming took 6 bases from V and 1 from J, leaving 15 bases between them.